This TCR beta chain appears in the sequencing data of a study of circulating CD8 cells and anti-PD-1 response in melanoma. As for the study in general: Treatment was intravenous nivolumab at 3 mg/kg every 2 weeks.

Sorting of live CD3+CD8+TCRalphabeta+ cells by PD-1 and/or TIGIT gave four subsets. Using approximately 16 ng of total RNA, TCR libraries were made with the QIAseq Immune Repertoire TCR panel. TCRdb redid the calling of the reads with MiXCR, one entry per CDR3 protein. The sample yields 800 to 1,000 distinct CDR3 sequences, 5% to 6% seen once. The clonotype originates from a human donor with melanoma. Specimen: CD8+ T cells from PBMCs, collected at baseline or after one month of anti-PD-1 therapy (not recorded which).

The CDR3 loop is CATFRDPLGAFF. The DNA of the CDR3 is TGTGCCACCTTCCGGGACCCCCTTGGTGCGTTCTTC. The chain joins TRBV27 to TRBJ2-1, with D perhaps being TRBD1 or TRBD2 (5 bases each). This CDR3 contains 12 residues. Trimming removed 10 bases from V and 15 bases from J, with 22 bases in between. Looked up from germline, CDR1 is MNHEY and CDR2 is SMNVEV (reference sequence).